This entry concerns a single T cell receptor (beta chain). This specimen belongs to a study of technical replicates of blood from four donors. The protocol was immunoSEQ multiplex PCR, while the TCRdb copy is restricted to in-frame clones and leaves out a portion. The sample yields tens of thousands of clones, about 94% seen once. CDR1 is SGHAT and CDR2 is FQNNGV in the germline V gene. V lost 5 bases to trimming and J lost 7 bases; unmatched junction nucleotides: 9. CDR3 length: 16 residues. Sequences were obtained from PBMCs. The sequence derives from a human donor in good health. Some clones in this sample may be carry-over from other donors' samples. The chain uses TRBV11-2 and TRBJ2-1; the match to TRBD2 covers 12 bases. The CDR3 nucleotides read TGTGCCAGCAGCAAACTGACTAGCGGGAGTTGGAATGAGCAGTTCTTC. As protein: CASSKLTSGSWNEQFF.